The rows below give T cell receptor beta chains drawn from one sample of a study of blood T cell repertoires in COVID-19. Repertoires were generated with immunoSEQ multiplex PCR, while TCRdb's copy carries only in-frame clones and drops some. Counted here are 40,000 or so clones, 86% occurring once; the ten biggest clones make up more than 6.5%. Sequenced input: peripheral blood. All receptors come from a man aged 55 to 69 with active COVID-19. Both conserved end residues are part of each CDR3. The order of the fields is CDR3 protein, CDR3 DNA, V gene, D gene, J gene, clone size. A D gene is named only where the DNA matches it firmly. Some rows have no size entry. The others give once, few or many, or a class for an expanded clone.

CDR3: CASSPSGTLNTEAFF
DNA: TGTGCCAGCAGTCCGTCCGGGACACTGAACACTGAAGCTTTCTTT
V: TRBV28
D: NA
J: TRBJ1-1
size: NA

CDR3: CASSATSGRPRGELFF
DNA: TGCGCCAGCAGCGCGACTAGCGGGAGGCCCCGGGGGGAGCTGTTTTTT
V: TRBV5-1
D: TRBD2
J: TRBJ2-2
size: NA

CDR3: CASSKGQGPYEQYF
DNA: TGTGCCAGCAGCAAGGGACAGGGGCCCTACGAGCAGTACTTC
V: TRBV5-8
D: TRBD1
J: TRBJ2-7
size: NA

CDR3: CASSLGDLQGLYTF
DNA: TGTGCCAGCAGCTTAGGCGACTTACAGGGATTATACACCTTC
V: TRBV7-9
D: NA
J: TRBJ1-2
size: NA

CDR3: CAISESNTVQGVNGYTF
DNA: TGTGCCATCAGTGAGTCGAATACAGTACAGGGGGTGAACGGCTACACCTTC
V: TRBV10-3
D: TRBD1
J: TRBJ1-2
size: NA

CDR3: CASSPGLADRGEQFF
DNA: TGTGCCAGCAGCCCGGGACTAGCGGATCGGGGTGAGCAGTTCTTC
V: TRBV6-5
D: TRBD2
J: TRBJ2-1
size: NA

CDR3: CAIKEEGSYNEQFF
DNA: TGTGCCATCAAGGAGGAGGGGTCCTACAATGAGCAGTTCTTC
V: TRBV10-3
D: NA
J: TRBJ2-1
size: NA

CDR3: CASSTVPGGLSYNEQFF
DNA: TGTGCCAGCAGCACAGTGCCGGGGGGGCTCTCCTACAATGAGCAGTTCTTC
V: TRBV7-2
D: TRBD2
J: TRBJ2-1
size: once

CDR3: CATSSSQGGFAFF
DNA: TGTGCCACCAGCAGCAGCCAGGGGGGCTTCGCTTTCTTT
V: TRBV15
D: TRBD1
J: TRBJ1-1
size: NA

CDR3: CASSQDRQGAWETQYF
DNA: TGTGCCAGCAGCCAAGATCGGCAGGGGGCATGGGAGACCCAGTACTTC
V: TRBV3-1/TRBV3-2
D: TRBD1
J: TRBJ2-5
size: NA

CDR3: CASSGYMETEQYF
DNA: TGTGCCAGCAGTGGTTATATGGAGACCGAGCAGTACTTC
V: TRBV2
D: NA
J: TRBJ2-7
size: NA

CDR3: CASSRGSSTDTQYF
DNA: TGCGCCAGCAGTCGGGGTTCTAGCACAGATACGCAGTATTTT
V: TRBV10-1
D: NA
J: TRBJ2-3
size: NA

CDR3: CASSHQAAGFTDTQYF
DNA: TGTGCCAGCAGCCATCAAGCGGCGGGGTTCACAGATACGCAGTATTTT
V: TRBV14
D: NA
J: TRBJ2-3
size: NA

CDR3: CSASQGNTGTDTQYF
DNA: TGCAGTGCGAGTCAGGGAAACACGGGCACAGATACGCAGTATTTT
V: TRBV20-1
D: NA
J: TRBJ2-3
size: NA

CDR3: CASSQGAGGPHEQYF
DNA: TGCGCCAGCAGCCAAGGTGCAGGGGGACCTCACGAGCAGTACTTC
V: TRBV4-3
D: TRBD1
J: TRBJ2-7
size: NA

CDR3: CASSEVGTSYNEQFF
DNA: TGTGCCAGCAGTGAAGTGGGGACTAGCTACAATGAGCAGTTCTTC
V: TRBV6-1
D: TRBD2
J: TRBJ2-1
size: NA

CDR3: CASSPSLAGRGEQYF
DNA: TGTGCCAGCAGCCCGTCCTTAGCGGGACGGGGCGAGCAGTACTTC
V: TRBV6-5
D: TRBD2
J: TRBJ2-7
size: NA

CDR3: CASTDQVGGDTGELFF
DNA: TGCGCCAGCACCGACCAGGTGGGAGGGGACACCGGGGAGCTGTTTTTT
V: TRBV5-1
D: TRBD2
J: TRBJ2-2
size: NA

CDR3: CASSSDLLAGDYNEQFF
DNA: TGTGCCAGCAGCTCCGACTTACTAGCGGGAGATTACAATGAGCAGTTCTTC
V: TRBV7-8
D: TRBD2
J: TRBJ2-1
size: NA

CDR3: CASSLDREETQYF
DNA: TGTGCCAGCAGCTTAGACAGGGAAGAGACCCAGTACTTC
V: TRBV7-3
D: TRBD1
J: TRBJ2-5
size: few

CDR3: CAISELGGRNTEAFF
DNA: TGTGCCATCAGTGAGCTAGGGGGCCGGAACACTGAAGCTTTCTTT
V: TRBV10-3
D: TRBD1
J: TRBJ1-1
size: NA

CDR3: CASSQDRASGSYNEQFF
DNA: TGTGCCAGCAGCCAAGATAGGGCTAGCGGGAGCTACAATGAGCAGTTCTTC
V: TRBV4-2
D: TRBD2
J: TRBJ2-1
size: NA

CDR3: CASSLDAGGELFF
DNA: TGTGCCAGCAGCCTCGACGCGGGCGGGGAGCTGTTTTTT
V: TRBV27
D: NA
J: TRBJ2-2
size: NA

CDR3: CASTWGDNSPLHF
DNA: TGCGCCAGCACCTGGGGGGATAATTCACCCCTCCACTTT
V: TRBV4-1
D: NA
J: TRBJ1-6
size: NA

CDR3: CAISVRTGDEQYF
DNA: TGTGCCATCAGCGTCCGGACAGGGGACGAGCAGTACTTC
V: TRBV10-3
D: TRBD1
J: TRBJ2-7
size: NA

CDR3: CATSKTGGSTDTQYF
DNA: TGTGCCACCAGCAAGACAGGGGGTAGCACAGATACGCAGTATTTT
V: TRBV15
D: TRBD1
J: TRBJ2-3
size: NA

CDR3: CSVGQENQPQHF
DNA: TGCAGCGTTGGACAGGAGAATCAGCCCCAGCATTTT
V: TRBV29-1
D: NA
J: TRBJ1-5
size: few

CDR3: CASSLSLAGDEQYF
DNA: TGTGCCAGCAGTTTAAGTCTAGCGGGCGACGAGCAGTACTTC
V: TRBV27
D: TRBD2
J: TRBJ2-7
size: NA

CDR3: CASSPGTANTEAFF
DNA: TGTGCCAGCTCCCCCGGGACAGCGAACACTGAAGCTTTCTTT
V: TRBV18
D: TRBD1
J: TRBJ1-1
size: few

CDR3: CASMRSDTQYF
DNA: TGTGCCAGCATGAGATCAGATACGCAGTATTTT
V: TRBV6-5
D: NA
J: TRBJ2-3
size: NA

CDR3: CASSVGGQVDTQYF
DNA: TGTGCCAGCAGCGTGGGGGGTCAGGTAGATACGCAGTATTTT
V: TRBV9
D: NA
J: TRBJ2-3
size: NA

CDR3: CASSTAPTTYEQYF
DNA: TGTGCCAGCTCGACGGCACCGACAACCTACGAGCAGTACTTC
V: TRBV18
D: NA
J: TRBJ2-7
size: once

CDR3: CASRTGGPSNQPQHF
DNA: TGCGCCAGCAGGACAGGGGGCCCGAGCAATCAGCCCCAGCATTTT
V: TRBV23-1
D: TRBD1
J: TRBJ1-5
size: NA

CDR3: CASSLRGEGHSEQFF
DNA: TGCGCCAGCAGCTTGCGGGGGGAGGGCCATAGTGAGCAGTTCTTC
V: TRBV5-1
D: TRBD2
J: TRBJ2-1
size: NA

CDR3: CASSETGNQPQHF
DNA: TGTGCCAGCAGTGAGACAGGGAATCAGCCCCAGCATTTT
V: TRBV28
D: TRBD1
J: TRBJ1-5
size: NA

CDR3: CASSIAGGYTDTQYF
DNA: TGTGCCAGTAGTATAGCGGGAGGGTACACAGATACGCAGTATTTT
V: TRBV19
D: TRBD2
J: TRBJ2-3
size: NA

CDR3: CASSQAERRWDEQFF
DNA: TGTGCCAGCAGCCAAGCTGAGCGGAGGTGGGATGAGCAGTTCTTC
V: TRBV14
D: NA
J: TRBJ2-1
size: NA

CDR3: CSAEAPNEQYF
DNA: TGCAGTGCTGAGGCCCCCAACGAGCAGTACTTC
V: TRBV20-1
D: NA
J: TRBJ2-7
size: once

CDR3: CASLLAGGSYNEQFF
DNA: TGTGCCAGCCTTCTAGCGGGAGGATCCTACAATGAGCAGTTCTTC
V: TRBV27
D: TRBD2
J: TRBJ2-1
size: NA

CDR3: CASSETGDINEQFF
DNA: TGTGCCAGCAGTGAGACGGGAGATATCAATGAGCAGTTCTTC
V: TRBV6-1
D: NA
J: TRBJ2-1
size: NA

CDR3: CASSLTTGTEAFF
DNA: TGTGCCAGCAGCTTAACCACCGGCACTGAAGCTTTCTTT
V: TRBV5-4
D: NA
J: TRBJ1-1
size: NA

CDR3: CAIMGSGDEQYF
DNA: TGTGCCATCATGGGTAGCGGCGACGAGCAGTACTTC
V: TRBV10-3
D: NA
J: TRBJ2-7
size: NA

CDR3: CASSFVTGDYTF
DNA: TGTGCCAGCAGCTTCGTGACAGGGGATTACACCTTC
V: TRBV7-9
D: TRBD1
J: TRBJ1-2
size: NA

CDR3: CASSEKQILQETQYF
DNA: TGTGCCAGCAGTGAAAAACAGATACTCCAAGAGACCCAGTACTTC
V: TRBV6-1
D: NA
J: TRBJ2-5
size: NA